This TCR beta chain appears in the sequencing data of a study of technical replicates of blood from four donors. This CDR3 has 16 residues. Germline CDR1 SGHNT, CDR2 YYREEE (reference sequence). Trimming removed 4 bases from V and 7 bases from J; junction bases left unmatched: 17. Profiling relied on immunoSEQ multiplex PCR, and the TCRdb table lists in-frame clones only, not all of them. The data contain 100,000 or so clones, around 96% of them singletons. The specimen was T cells isolated from PBMCs. The chain carries TRBV5-4 and TRBJ2-7, with 7 positions matching TRBD1. This clonotype was sampled from a human donor in good health. The CDR3 reads CASSPVDRAPWGEQYF. The CDR3 DNA follows: TGTGCCAGCAGCCCGGTAGACAGGGCCCCATGGGGGGAGCAGTACTTC. Variable domain in full (rest from reference TRBV5-4 and TRBJ2-7): ETGVTQSPTHLIKTRGQQVTLRCSSQSGHNTVSWYQQALGQGPQFIFQYYREEENGRGNFPPRFSGLQFPNYSSELNVNALELDDSALYLCASSPVDRAPWGEQYFGPGTRLTVT.